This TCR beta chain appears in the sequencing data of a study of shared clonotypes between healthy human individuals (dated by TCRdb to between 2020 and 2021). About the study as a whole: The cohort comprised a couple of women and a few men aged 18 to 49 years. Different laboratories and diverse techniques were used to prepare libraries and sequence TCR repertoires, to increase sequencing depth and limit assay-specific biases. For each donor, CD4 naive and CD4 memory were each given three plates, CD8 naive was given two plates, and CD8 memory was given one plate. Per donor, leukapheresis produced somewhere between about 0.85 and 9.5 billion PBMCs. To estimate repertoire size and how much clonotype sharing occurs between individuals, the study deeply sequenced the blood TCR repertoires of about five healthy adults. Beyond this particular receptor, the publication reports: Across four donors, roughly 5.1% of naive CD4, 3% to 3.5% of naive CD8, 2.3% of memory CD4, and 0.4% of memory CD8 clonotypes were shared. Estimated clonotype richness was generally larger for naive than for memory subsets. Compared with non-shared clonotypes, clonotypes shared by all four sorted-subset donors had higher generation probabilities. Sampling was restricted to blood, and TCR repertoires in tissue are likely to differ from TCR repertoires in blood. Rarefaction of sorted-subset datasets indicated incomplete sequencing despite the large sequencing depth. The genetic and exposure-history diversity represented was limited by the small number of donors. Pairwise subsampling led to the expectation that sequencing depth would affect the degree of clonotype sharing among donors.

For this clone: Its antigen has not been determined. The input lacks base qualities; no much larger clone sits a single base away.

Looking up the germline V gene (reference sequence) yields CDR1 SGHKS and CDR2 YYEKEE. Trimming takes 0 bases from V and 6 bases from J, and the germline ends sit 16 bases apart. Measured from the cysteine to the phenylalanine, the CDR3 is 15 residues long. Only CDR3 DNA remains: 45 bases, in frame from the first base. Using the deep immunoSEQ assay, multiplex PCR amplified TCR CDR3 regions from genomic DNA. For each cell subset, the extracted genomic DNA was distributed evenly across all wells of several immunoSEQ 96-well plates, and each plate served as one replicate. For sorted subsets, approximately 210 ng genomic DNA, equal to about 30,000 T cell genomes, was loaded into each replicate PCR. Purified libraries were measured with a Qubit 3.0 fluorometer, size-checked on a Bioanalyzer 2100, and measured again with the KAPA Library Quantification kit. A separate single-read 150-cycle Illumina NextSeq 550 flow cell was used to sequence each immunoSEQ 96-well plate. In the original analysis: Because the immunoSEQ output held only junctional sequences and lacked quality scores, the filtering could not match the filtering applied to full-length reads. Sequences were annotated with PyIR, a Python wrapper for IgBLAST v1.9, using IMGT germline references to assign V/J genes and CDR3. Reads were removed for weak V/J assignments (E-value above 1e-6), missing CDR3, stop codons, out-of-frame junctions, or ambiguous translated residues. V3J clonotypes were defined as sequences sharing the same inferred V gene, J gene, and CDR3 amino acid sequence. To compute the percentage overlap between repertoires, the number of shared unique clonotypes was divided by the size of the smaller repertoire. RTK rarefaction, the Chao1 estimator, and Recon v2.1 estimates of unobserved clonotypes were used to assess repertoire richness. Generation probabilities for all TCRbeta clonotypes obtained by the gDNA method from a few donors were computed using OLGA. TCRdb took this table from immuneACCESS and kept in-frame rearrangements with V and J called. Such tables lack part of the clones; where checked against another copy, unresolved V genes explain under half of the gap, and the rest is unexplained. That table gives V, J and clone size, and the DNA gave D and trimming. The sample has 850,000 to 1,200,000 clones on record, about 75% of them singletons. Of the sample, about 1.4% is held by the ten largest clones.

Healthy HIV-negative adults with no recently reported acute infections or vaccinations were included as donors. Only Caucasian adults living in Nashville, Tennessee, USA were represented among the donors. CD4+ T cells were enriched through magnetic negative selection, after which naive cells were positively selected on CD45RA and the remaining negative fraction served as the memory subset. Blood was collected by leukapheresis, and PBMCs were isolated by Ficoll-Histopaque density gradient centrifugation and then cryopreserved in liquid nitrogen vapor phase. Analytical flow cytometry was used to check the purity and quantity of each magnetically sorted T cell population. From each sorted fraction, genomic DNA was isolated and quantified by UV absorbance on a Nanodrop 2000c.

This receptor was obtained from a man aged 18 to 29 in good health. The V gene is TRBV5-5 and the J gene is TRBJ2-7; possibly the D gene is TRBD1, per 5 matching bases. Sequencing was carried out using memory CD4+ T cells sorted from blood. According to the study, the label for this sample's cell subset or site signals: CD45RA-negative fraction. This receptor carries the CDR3 CASSLESRGTVEQYF. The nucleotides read TGTGCCAGCAGCTTGGAATCTAGGGGAACGGTCGAGCAGTACTTC. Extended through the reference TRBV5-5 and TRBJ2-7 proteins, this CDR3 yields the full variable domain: DAGVTQSPTHLIKTRGQQVTLRCSPISGHKSVSWYQQVLGQGPQFIFQYYEKEERGRGNFPDRFSARQFPNYSSELNVNALLLGDSALYLCASSLESRGTVEQYFGPGTRLTVT.